Listed below are T cell receptor beta chains from one sample, sequenced in a study of T cell responses to AZD1222 COVID-19 vaccine. TCRdb's copy holds only in-frame clones and misses some; the assay was immunoSEQ multiplex PCR. Here the sample spans 150,000 to 200,000 clones, about 90% being singletons. The source was peripheral blood, collected 28 days after the second AZD1222 dose. The receptor source for this set is an adult who received the AZD1222 COVID-19 vaccine. Each CDR3 is given with its conserved first and last residue.

j_call v_call cdr3_aa
TRBJ2-7 TRBV29-1 CSATGTPYEQYF
TRBJ2-7 TRBV7-9 CASSVDTYEQYF
TRBJ1-1 TRBV29-1 CSVERDGPAFF
TRBJ2-3 TRBV2 CASRPFGADTQYF
TRBJ2-4 TRBV6-1 CASSEGWGGEAKNIQYF
TRBJ2-7 TRBV7-9 CASSQDAGYEQYF
TRBJ1-1 TRBV19 CASSTYQQGLVNTEAFF
TRBJ2-7 TRBV19 CASRPGQGAHEQYF
TRBJ1-1 TRBV27 CASSLRTAGPTEAFF
TRBJ2-3 TRBV19 CASSPPVSTDTQYF
TRBJ1-3 TRBV2 CASRIQPATGNTIYF
TRBJ2-7 TRBV11-3 CASSLGTGVAYEQYF
TRBJ2-7 TRBV5-4 CASSLEAHEQYF
TRBJ2-3 TRBV15 CATSREADTQYF
TRBJ1-2 TRBV7-2 CASSLDSTRDHYTF
TRBJ1-5 TRBV19 CASSAPPQGASNQPQHF
TRBJ1-1 TRBV29-1 CSVEVSGGSEAFF
TRBJ1-4 TRBV7-2 CASSPDVRTNEKLFF
TRBJ2-5 TRBV19 CASSIGPGGETQYF
TRBJ2-5 TRBV6-1 CASSEDKRGVETQYF
TRBJ2-7 TRBV7-2 CASSFGTQSYEQYF
TRBJ2-7 TRBV7-6 CASSLGSGLAGGAYEQYF
TRBJ1-2 TRBV21-1 CASSTIRGPKGNYGYTF
TRBJ1-2 TRBV5-5 CASSSDNLGGYTF
TRBJ1-6 TRBV7-2 CASSLDPPGAGNSPLHF